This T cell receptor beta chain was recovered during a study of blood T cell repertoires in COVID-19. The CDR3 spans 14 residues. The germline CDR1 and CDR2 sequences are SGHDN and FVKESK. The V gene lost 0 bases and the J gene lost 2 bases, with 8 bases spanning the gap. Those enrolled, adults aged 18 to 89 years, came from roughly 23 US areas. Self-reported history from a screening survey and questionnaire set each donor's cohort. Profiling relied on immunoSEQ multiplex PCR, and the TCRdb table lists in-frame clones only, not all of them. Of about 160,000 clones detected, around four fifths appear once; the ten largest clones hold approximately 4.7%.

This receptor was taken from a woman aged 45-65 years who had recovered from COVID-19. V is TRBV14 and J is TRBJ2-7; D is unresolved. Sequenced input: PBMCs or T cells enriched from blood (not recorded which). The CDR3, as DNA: TGTGCCAGCAGCCAAGATATTGGCCCCTACGAGCAGTACGTC. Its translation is CASSQDIGPYEQYV.